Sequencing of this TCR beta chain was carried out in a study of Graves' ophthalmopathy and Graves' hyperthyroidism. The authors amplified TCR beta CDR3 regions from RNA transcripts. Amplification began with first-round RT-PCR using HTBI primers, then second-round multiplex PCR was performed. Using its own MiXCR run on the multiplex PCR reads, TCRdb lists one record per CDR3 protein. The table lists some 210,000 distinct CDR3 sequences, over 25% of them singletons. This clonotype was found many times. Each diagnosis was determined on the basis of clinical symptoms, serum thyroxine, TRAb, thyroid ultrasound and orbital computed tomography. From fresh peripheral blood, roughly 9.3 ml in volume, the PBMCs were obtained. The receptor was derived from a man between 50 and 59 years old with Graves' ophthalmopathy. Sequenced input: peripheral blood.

This CDR3 reads CASSFGSGTEAFF. For the CDR3, the DNA is TGTGCCAGCAGCTTCGGTAGTGGCACTGAAGCTTTCTTT. V and J are TRBV7-3 and TRBJ1-1; D unresolved. CDR1 and CDR2 from the germline V gene are SGHTA and FQGTGA. Trimming removed 3 bases at V and 4 bases at J, with 9 bases between. The CDR3 extends over 13 amino acids.